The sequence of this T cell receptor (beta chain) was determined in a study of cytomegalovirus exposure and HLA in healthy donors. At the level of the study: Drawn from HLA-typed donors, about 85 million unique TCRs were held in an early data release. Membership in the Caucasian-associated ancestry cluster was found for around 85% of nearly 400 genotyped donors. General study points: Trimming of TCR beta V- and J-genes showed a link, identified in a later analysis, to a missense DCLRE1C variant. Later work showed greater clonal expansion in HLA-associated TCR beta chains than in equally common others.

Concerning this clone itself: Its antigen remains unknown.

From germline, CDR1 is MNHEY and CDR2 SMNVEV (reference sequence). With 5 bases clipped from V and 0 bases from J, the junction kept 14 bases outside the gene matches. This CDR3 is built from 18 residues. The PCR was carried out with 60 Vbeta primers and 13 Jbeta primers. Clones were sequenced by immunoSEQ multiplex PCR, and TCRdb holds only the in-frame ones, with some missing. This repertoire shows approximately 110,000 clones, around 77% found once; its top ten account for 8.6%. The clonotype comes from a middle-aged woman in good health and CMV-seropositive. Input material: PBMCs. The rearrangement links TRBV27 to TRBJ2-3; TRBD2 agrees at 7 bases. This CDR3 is CASSAFFWDYTSTDTQYF. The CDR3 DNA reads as TGTGCCAGCAGTGCCTTTTTTTGGGACTACACTAGCACAGATACGCAGTATTTT.